This is a list of T cell receptor beta chains from one sample in a study of blood T cell repertoires in COVID-19. TCRdb keeps only in-frame clones here, not all; method: immunoSEQ multiplex PCR. In the table there are approximately 51,000 clones, about nine tenths of which are singletons. Sequencing used peripheral blood. The receptors here all came from a man aged 45 to 65 with active COVID-19. The CDR3 runs from the conserved cysteine through the conserved F or W. The D gene is left open where the match is weak. A row's size may be missing; if present it is once, few, many or a size class.

D,V,size,J,CDR3,DNA
.,TRBV10-3,.,TRBJ2-7,CAISPGLDSYEQYF,TGTGCCATCAGTCCGGGACTGGATTCCTACGAGCAGTACTTC
TRBD2,TRBV3-1/TRBV3-2,.,TRBJ2-3,CASSRTSGGLTQYF,TGTGCCAGCAGCCGCACTAGCGGAGGTTTAACGCAGTATTTT
TRBD1,TRBV19,.,TRBJ2-1,CASSIRTTGGAGYNEQFF,TGTGCCAGTAGTATAAGGACTACAGGGGGCGCCGGCTACAATGAGCAGTTCTTC
.,TRBV7-9,.,TRBJ2-5,CASFLGGGGQETQYF,TGTGCCAGCTTCTTAGGAGGGGGCGGCCAAGAGACCCAGTACTTC
TRBD1,TRBV6-5,few,TRBJ2-2,CASSYSTGWAGELFF,TGTGCCAGCAGTTACTCGACAGGGTGGGCCGGGGAGCTGTTTTTT
TRBD1,TRBV6-5,once,TRBJ1-2,CASGAPGQGNYGYTF,TGTGCCAGCGGGGCCCCGGGACAGGGGAACTATGGCTACACCTTC
.,TRBV7-9,.,TRBJ1-2,CASSSGGELGYGYTF,TGTGCCAGCAGCTCCGGTGGGGAGCTCGGCTATGGCTACACCTTC
TRBD1,TRBV2,.,TRBJ1-2,CASRQGVSNYGYTF,TGTGCCAGCAGGCAGGGGGTTTCTAACTATGGCTACACCTTC
TRBD2,TRBV10-3,once,TRBJ2-3,CAIKGSGGAADTQYF,TGTGCCATCAAGGGTAGCGGGGGGGCGGCAGATACGCAGTATTTT
.,TRBV30,.,TRBJ2-1,CAWTGSSANEQFF,TGTGCCTGGACAGGGTCATCGGCCAATGAGCAGTTCTTC
TRBD2,TRBV4-2,.,TRBJ2-4,CASSQDIAGGGDIQYF,TGTGCCAGCAGCCAAGATATAGCGGGGGGAGGGGACATTCAGTACTTC
TRBD1,TRBV5-6,.,TRBJ2-5,CASSGSRGETQYF,TGTGCCAGCAGCGGATCCAGGGGGGAGACCCAGTACTTC
TRBD2,TRBV2,.,TRBJ2-5,CASSEALPGGGFQETQYF,TGTGCCAGCAGTGAAGCGCTTCCTGGCGGGGGTTTTCAAGAGACCCAGTACTTC
TRBD1,TRBV7-9,.,TRBJ1-1,CASSPPRQGWFNTEAFF,TGTGCCAGCAGCCCACCCCGACAGGGGTGGTTTAACACTGAAGCTTTCTTT
.,TRBV20-1,.,TRBJ2-3,CSASAGRGTDTQYF,TGCAGTGCTAGTGCCGGCCGGGGGACAGATACGCAGTATTTT
.,TRBV12-3/TRBV12-4,.,TRBJ1-2,CASRPVTGGYTF,TGTGCCAGCAGACCCGTTACGGGGGGCTACACCTTC
.,TRBV6-2/TRBV6-3,.,TRBJ1-1,CASSPHRVLDTEAFF,TGTGCCAGCAGTCCGCACAGGGTCTTAGATACTGAAGCTTTCTTT
.,TRBV6-5,.,TRBJ1-2,CASSYKGDYGYTF,TGTGCCAGCAGTTACAAGGGGGACTATGGCTACACCTTC
.,TRBV5-8,.,TRBJ2-1,CASSLGDYLNEQFF,TGTGCCAGCAGCTTGGGCGACTACCTAAATGAGCAGTTCTTC
TRBD1,TRBV7-9,once,TRBJ1-1,CASSLTGMNTEAFF,TGTGCCAGCAGCTTGACAGGGATGAACACTGAAGCTTTCTTT
TRBD1,TRBV29-1,few,TRBJ2-2,CSVAPQGANTGELFF,TGCAGCGTCGCCCCACAGGGGGCGAACACCGGGGAGCTGTTTTTT
TRBD2,TRBV2,.,TRBJ2-7,CASSESISGGTYEQYF,TGTGCCAGCAGTGAATCCATTAGCGGGGGAACCTACGAGCAGTACTTC
.,TRBV11-3,.,TRBJ2-3,CASRGFNGADTQYF,TGTGCCAGCAGGGGCTTTAATGGCGCAGATACGCAGTATTTT
TRBD2,TRBV9,.,TRBJ2-5,CASSSSGGVTQYF,TGTGCCAGCAGCTCTAGCGGGGGGGTGACCCAGTACTTC
TRBD2,TRBV30,.,TRBJ2-3,CAWAPGLAGGLSDTQYF,TGTGCCTGGGCCCCGGGACTAGCGGGGGGGCTGTCAGATACGCAGTATTTT
.,TRBV9,.,TRBJ2-5,CASSVGRETYSTQYF,TGTGCCAGCAGCGTAGGACGAGAGACATATTCGACCCAGTACTTC
TRBD2,TRBV2,.,TRBJ2-7,CASSGRLALYEQYF,TGTGCCAGCAGTGGAAGACTAGCTCTCTACGAGCAGTACTTC
.,TRBV7-9,.,TRBJ1-1,CASSLPPPDTEAFF,TGTGCCAGCAGCTTGCCCCCTCCGGACACTGAAGCTTTCTTT
.,TRBV14,.,TRBJ2-5,CASSPRGRETQYF,TGTGCCAGCAGCCCGAGAGGGCGAGAGACCCAGTACTTC
.,TRBV28,.,TRBJ1-2,CATQQGLYGYTF,TGTGCCACCCAACAGGGCCTCTATGGCTACACCTTC
TRBD1,TRBV4-3,.,TRBJ2-2,CASSQVLTGGTGELFF,TGCGCCAGCAGCCAAGTCCTGACAGGGGGGACCGGGGAGCTGTTTTTT
TRBD2,TRBV7-2,.,TRBJ2-5,CASSLGLAEKETQYF,TGTGCCAGCAGCTTGGGACTAGCGGAAAAAGAGACCCAGTACTTC
.,TRBV4-1,.,TRBJ2-2,CASSQVQSTGELFF,TGCGCCAGCAGCCAAGTACAGAGCACCGGGGAGCTGTTTTTT
TRBD1,TRBV6-5,.,TRBJ2-2,CASSSGQGGTGELFF,TGTGCCAGCAGTTCGGGACAGGGAGGGACCGGGGAGCTGTTTTTT
.,TRBV5-1,.,TRBJ1-6,CASSLVGETSPLHF,TGCGCCAGCAGCTTGGTTGGGGAGACCTCACCCCTCCACTTT
.,TRBV3-1/TRBV3-2,.,TRBJ1-2,CASSQAGVYYGYTF,TGTGCCAGCAGCCAAGCAGGGGTTTACTATGGCTACACCTTC
TRBD2,TRBV6-2/TRBV6-3,.,TRBJ2-7,CASSYTGRGLANYEQYF,TGTGCCAGCAGTTACACCGGAAGGGGACTAGCGAACTACGAGCAGTACTTC
.,TRBV5-1,.,TRBJ2-2,CASSLDPSGGELFF,TGCGCCAGCAGCTTGGACCCGTCAGGCGGGGAGCTGTTTTTT
TRBD1,TRBV3-1/TRBV3-2,.,TRBJ1-6,CASSHGTAYNSPLHF,TGTGCCAGCAGCCACGGGACAGCTTATAATTCACCCCTCCACTTT
TRBD2,TRBV6-5,.,TRBJ2-5,CASSSSGQETQYF,TGTGCCAGCAGCTCTAGCGGACAAGAGACCCAGTACTTC
.,TRBV19,.,TRBJ1-6,CASKMSSYNSPLHF,TGTGCCAGTAAAATGAGCTCCTATAATTCACCCCTCCACTTT
.,TRBV7-2,.,TRBJ2-7,CASSLAVTGYYEQYF,TGTGCCAGCAGCTTAGCGGTGACAGGATACTACGAGCAGTACTTC
.,TRBV5-6,.,TRBJ2-5,CASSLRETQYF,TGTGCCAGCAGCTTGCGGGAGACCCAGTACTTC
TRBD2,TRBV5-6,.,TRBJ2-5,CASSSRTSGGSQYF,TGTGCCAGCAGCTCACGGACTAGCGGGGGTTCACAGTACTTC
TRBD1,TRBV9,.,TRBJ1-6,CASTGQGSYNSPLHF,TGTGCCAGTACGGGACAGGGATCCTATAATTCACCCCTCCACTTT
.,TRBV2,.,TRBJ2-7,CASSVTPEQYF,TGTGCCAGCAGTGTAACACCCGAGCAGTACTTC
.,TRBV3-1/TRBV3-2,.,TRBJ1-1,CASSQESRGTEAFF,TGTGCCAGCAGCCAAGAGAGCCGGGGTACTGAAGCTTTCTTT
TRBD1,TRBV15,.,TRBJ1-3,CATSLGQGRSGNTIYF,TGTGCCACCAGCCTGGGACAGGGCCGCTCTGGAAACACCATATATTTT
TRBD1,TRBV7-2,.,TRBJ1-1,CASSLEGTANTEAFF,TGTGCCAGCAGCTTAGAAGGGACAGCGAACACTGAAGCTTTCTTT
TRBD2,TRBV20-1,few,TRBJ2-1,CSASLTGGYNEQFF,TGCAGTGCTAGTCTGACGGGGGGATACAATGAGCAGTTCTTC
.,TRBV19,few,TRBJ2-2,CASSISGSAGELFF,TGTGCCAGTAGTATATCGGGGTCTGCCGGGGAGCTGTTTTTT
TRBD1,TRBV30,once,TRBJ1-2,CALEPPGQGAYGYTF,TGTGCCTTGGAACCCCCGGGACAGGGGGCGTATGGCTACACCTTC
.,TRBV10-3,.,TRBJ2-5,CAISGSGETQYF,TGTGCCATCTCCGGGTCGGGAGAGACCCAGTACTTC
.,TRBV5-1,once,TRBJ1-5,CASREGQGQPQHF,TGCGCCAGCAGAGAGGGCCAGGGGCAGCCCCAGCATTTT
.,TRBV11-2,.,TRBJ1-6,CASSPQSGLSHSPLHF,TGTGCCAGCAGCCCACAATCTGGGCTTAGTCATTCACCCCTCCACTTT